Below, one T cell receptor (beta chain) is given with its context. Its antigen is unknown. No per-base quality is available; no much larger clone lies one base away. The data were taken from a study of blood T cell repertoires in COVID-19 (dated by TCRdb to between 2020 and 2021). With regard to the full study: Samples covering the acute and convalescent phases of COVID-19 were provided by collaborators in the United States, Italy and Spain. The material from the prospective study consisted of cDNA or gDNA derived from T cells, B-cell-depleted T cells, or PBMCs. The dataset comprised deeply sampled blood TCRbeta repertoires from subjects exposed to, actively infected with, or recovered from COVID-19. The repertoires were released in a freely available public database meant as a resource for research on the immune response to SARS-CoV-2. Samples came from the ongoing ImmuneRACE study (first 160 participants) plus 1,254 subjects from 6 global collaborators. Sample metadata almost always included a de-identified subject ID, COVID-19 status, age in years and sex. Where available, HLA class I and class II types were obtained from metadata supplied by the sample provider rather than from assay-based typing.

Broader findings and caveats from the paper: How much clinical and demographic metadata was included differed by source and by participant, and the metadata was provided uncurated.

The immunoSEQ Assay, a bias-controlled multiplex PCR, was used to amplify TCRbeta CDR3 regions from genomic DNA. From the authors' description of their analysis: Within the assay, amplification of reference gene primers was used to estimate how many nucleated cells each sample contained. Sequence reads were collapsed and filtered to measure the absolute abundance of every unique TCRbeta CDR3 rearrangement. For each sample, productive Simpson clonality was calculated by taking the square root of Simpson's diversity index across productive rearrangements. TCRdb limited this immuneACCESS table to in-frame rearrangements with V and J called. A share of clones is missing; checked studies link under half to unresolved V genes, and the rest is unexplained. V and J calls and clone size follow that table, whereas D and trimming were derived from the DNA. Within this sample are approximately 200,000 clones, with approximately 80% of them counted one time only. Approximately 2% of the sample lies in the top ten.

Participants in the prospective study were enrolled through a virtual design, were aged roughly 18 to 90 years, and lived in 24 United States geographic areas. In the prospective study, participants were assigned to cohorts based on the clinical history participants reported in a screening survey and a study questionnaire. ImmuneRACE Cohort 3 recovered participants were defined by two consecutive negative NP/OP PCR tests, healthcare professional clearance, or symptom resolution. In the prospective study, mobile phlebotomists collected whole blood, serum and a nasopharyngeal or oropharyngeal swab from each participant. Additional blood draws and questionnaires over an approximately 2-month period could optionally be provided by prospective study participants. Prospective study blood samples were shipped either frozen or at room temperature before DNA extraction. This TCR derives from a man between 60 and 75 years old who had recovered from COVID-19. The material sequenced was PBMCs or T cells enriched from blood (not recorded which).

The DNA is as follows: TGTGCCAGCAGCTTCTCAGTAGGACAGAGGACGGAGCAGTACTTC. The translation is CASSFSVGQRTEQYF. The rearrangement combines TRBV7-8 with TRBJ2-7; a tentative D match to TRBD1 spans 6 bases. Spanning cysteine to phenylalanine, the CDR3 consists of 15 amino acids. This entry keeps only the CDR3 DNA: 45 bases, framed from base 1. V is clipped by 3 bases and J by 7 bases, and the sequence between their germline boundaries is 19 bases long. Looking up the germline V gene yields CDR1 SGHVS and CDR2 FQNEAQ.